The clone carrying this T cell receptor beta chain was found many times. The antigen remains undetermined. TCRdb processed the RACE reads anew with MiXCR; each CDR3 protein has one entry. The table lists tens of thousands of distinct CDR3 sequences, over 8.5% of them singletons. These data belong to a study of human T cells and chemical hapten exposure. Study overall: Each patient's scalp received weekly diphenylcyclopropenone throughout the approximately 24-week study. The study traced per-sample TCR yield variation mainly to small differences in pooled library volumes. Study outcomes and limitations: Significantly more large CDR3 similarity clusters were formed by expanded TCRs than by controls.

As for time point: patch test 1, 2 weeks after DPC sensitization. The treatment denotes: therapeutic diphenylcyclopropenone sensitization with weekly scalp DPC. Investigators collected blood before applying each patch test. Germline lookup yields CDR1 SGHRS and CDR2 YFSETQ. V dropped 2 bases and J dropped 0 bases, with 14 bases sitting between them. CDR3 length: 16 amino acids. The chain has TRBV5-1 and TRBJ1-2; D may be TRBD1 (5 bases). The specimen comprised whole blood, sampled in connection with sensitization to the hapten diphenylcyclopropenone (DPC). The clonotype comes from a woman between 45 and 60 years old with alopecia areata. Some clones in this sample may be carry-over from other donors' samples. The CDR3 nucleotides are TGCGCCAGCAGCTTAGGGCAGGGAGGTCCTAACTATGGCTACACCTTC. Residues: CASSLGQGGPNYGYTF.